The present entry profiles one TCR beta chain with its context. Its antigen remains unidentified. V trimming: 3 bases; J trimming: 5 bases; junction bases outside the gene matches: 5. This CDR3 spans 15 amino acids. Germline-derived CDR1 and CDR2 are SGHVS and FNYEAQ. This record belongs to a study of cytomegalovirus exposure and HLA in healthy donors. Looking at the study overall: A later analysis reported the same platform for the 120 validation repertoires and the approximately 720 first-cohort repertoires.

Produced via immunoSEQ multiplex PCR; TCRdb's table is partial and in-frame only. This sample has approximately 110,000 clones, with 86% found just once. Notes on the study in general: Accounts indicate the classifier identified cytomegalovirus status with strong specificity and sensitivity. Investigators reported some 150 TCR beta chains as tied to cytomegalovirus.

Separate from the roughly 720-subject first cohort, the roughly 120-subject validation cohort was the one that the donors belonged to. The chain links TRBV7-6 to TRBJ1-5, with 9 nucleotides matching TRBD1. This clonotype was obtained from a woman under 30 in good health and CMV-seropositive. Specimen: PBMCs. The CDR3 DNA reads TGTGCCAGCAGCTTGGGACAGGGACTCCATCAGCCCCAGCATTTT. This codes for CASSLGQGLHQPQHF.